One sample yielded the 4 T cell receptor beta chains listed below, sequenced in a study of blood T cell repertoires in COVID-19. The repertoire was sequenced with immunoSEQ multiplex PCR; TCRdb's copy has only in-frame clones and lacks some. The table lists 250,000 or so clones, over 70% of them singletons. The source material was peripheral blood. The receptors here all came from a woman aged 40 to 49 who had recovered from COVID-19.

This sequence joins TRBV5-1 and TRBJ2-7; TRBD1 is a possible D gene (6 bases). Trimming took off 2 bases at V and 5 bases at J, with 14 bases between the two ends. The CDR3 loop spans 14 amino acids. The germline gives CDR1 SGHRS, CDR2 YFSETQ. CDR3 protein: CASSFKQGVDEQYF. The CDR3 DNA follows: TGCGCCAGCAGCTTCAAACAGGGAGTCGACGAGCAGTACTTC.

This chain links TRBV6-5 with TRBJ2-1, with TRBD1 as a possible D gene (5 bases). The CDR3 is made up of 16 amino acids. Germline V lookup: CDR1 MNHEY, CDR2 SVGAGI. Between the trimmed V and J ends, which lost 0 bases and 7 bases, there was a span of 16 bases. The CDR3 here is CASSYSAGLTMNEQFF. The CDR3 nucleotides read TGTGCCAGCAGTTACTCAGCAGGGTTAACAATGAATGAGCAGTTCTTC.

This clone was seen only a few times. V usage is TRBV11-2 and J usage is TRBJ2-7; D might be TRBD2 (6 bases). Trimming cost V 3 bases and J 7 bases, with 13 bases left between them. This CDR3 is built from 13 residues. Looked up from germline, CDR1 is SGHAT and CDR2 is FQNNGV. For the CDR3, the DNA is TGTGCCAGCAGCTTCGGGACTTCCTTTGAGCAGTACTTC. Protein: CASSFGTSFEQYF.

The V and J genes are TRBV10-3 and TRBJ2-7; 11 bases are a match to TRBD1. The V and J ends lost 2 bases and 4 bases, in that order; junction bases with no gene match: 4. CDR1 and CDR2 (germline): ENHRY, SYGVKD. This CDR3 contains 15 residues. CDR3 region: CAISETGQGAYEQYF. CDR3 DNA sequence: TGTGCCATCAGTGAGACCGGACAGGGGGCTTACGAGCAGTACTTC.